These 30 T cell receptor beta chains were sequenced from one sample in a study of blood T cell repertoires in COVID-19. Sequenced by immunoSEQ multiplex PCR; TCRdb stores in-frame clones only, minus some. The sample lists 250,000 to 350,000 clones; approximately 81% were seen once. The sample was PBMCs or T cells enriched from blood (not recorded which). All receptors derive from a woman between 45 and 65 years old who had recovered from COVID-19.

In this sample, this clone turned up a few times. The genes are TRBV28 and TRBJ1-2; TRBD1 matches at 8 bases. The V segment lost 3 bases and the J segment 8 bases; nucleotides outside the gene matches: 14. Per the germline V gene, CDR1 is MDHEN and CDR2 is SYDVKM. The CDR3 consists of 16 residues. This CDR3 is CASSFFPHRGATGYTF. The CDR3 region has the DNA TGTGCCAGCAGTTTTTTCCCCCACAGGGGGGCGACGGGCTACACCTTC.

The chain uses TRBV6-5 and TRBJ1-2, with TRBD1 identical over 7 bases. After removal of 5 bases from V and 3 bases from J, the junction contained 9 bases not matched to a gene. This CDR3 is built from 15 residues. Germline values: CDR1 MNHEY, CDR2 SVGAGI. In nucleotides, the CDR3 is TGTGCCAGCAGTCCCACGGGACAGTTTGACTATGGCTACACCTTC. Amino acids: CASSPTGQFDYGYTF.

The chain uses TRBV11-2 and TRBJ1-1; D possibly corresponds to TRBD1 (6 bases). The CDR3 loop spans 14 amino acids. Germline CDR1 SGHAT, CDR2 FQNNGV. Trimming took off 1 base at V and 5 bases at J, with 11 bases between the two ends. The CDR3 DNA reads TGTGCCAGCAGCTTAGTTACAGGGCGGACTGAAGCTTTCTTT. Translating it yields CASSLVTGRTEAFF.

V and J are TRBV5-4 and TRBJ1-4; the D gene is possibly TRBD1 (6 bases). V lost 3 bases to trimming and J lost 7 bases, with 22 bases between them. There are 17 residues in the CDR3. The germline V gene has CDR1 SGHNT and CDR2 YYREEE (reference sequence). The CDR3 here is CASSSRRRGPEGEKLFF. DNA of the CDR3: TGTGCCAGCAGCTCCCGGCGCAGGGGACCGGAAGGTGAAAAACTGTTTTTT.

V is TRBV2 and J is TRBJ2-6; D not resolved. The V end lost 1 base, the J end lost 4 bases, and 5 bases lay between the germline ends. This CDR3 contains 14 residues. Germline V gene sequence: CDR1 SNHLY, CDR2 FYNNEI. CDR3 loop: CASSEESGANVLTF. CDR3 bases: TGTGCCAGCAGTGAAGAGAGCGGGGCCAACGTCCTGACTTTC.

This rearrangement joins TRBV5-1 to TRBJ2-7, with a weak D call TRBD1 (7 bases). The length of the CDR3 is 16 residues. Trimming stripped 4 bases from V and 1 base from J, with 18 bases between. CDR1 SGHRS and CDR2 YFSETQ come from the germline V gene. The CDR3 loop reads CASSITTGDLSYEQYF. CDR3 nucleotides: TGCGCCAGCAGCATTACTACAGGGGACTTATCCTACGAGCAGTACTTC.

This clone has only one observation. The V gene is TRBV2, the J gene TRBJ1-6; D is possibly TRBD1 (6 bases). V lost 9 bases to trimming and J lost 3 bases, with 12 bases between them. CDR3 length equals 14 residues. CDR1 SNHLY and CDR2 FYNNEI come from the germline V gene. The CDR3 sequence is CARGRGLYNSPLHF. Here the CDR3 DNA reads TGTGCCAGAGGGCGGGGGCTCTATAATTCACCCCTCCACTTT.

Comments on this clone: Other DNA sequences of this sample code for an identical CDR3. This chain joins TRBV4-2 and TRBJ1-2, with D unclear. The germline V and J ends were trimmed by 0 bases and 8 bases, with 13 bases remaining between them. Per germline, CDR1 LGHNA and CDR2 YNFKEQ. The CDR3 extends over 14 amino acids. The CDR3 DNA is TGTGCCAGCAGCCAAGATCGGGGTCAACGAGGCTACACCTTC. Protein product: CASSQDRGQRGYTF.

The chain combines TRBV6-1 with TRBJ2-7, with a weak D call TRBD1 (6 bases). This CDR3 has 14 residues. Germline V lookup: CDR1 MNHNS, CDR2 SASEGT. V lost 2 bases and J lost 3, with 11 bases in between. CDR3 amino acids: CASSETTGSYEQYF. The CDR3 nucleotides are TGTGCCAGCAGTGAAACCACAGGGAGCTACGAGCAGTACTTC.

This chain connects TRBV28 to TRBJ1-4, with D possibly TRBD1 on 6 matching bases. V dropped 3 bases and J dropped 7 bases, with 12 bases sitting between them. Germline assignment: CDR1 MDHEN and CDR2 SYDVKM. The CDR3 consists of 14 residues. DNA for the CDR3: TGTGCCAGCAGTTTCCAGGGGAGGGGTGAAAAACTGTTTTTT. It codes for CASSFQGRGEKLFF.

The chain links TRBV5-1 to TRBJ2-7, with 12 bases aligning to TRBD2. This CDR3 contains 18 residues. Germline values: CDR1 SGHRS, CDR2 YFSETQ. V lost 7 bases, J lost 1 base, and 15 bases stayed unmatched. The CDR3 DNA reads TGCGCCAGCTCTTCTGGACTAGCGGGATCGTTCGGGTCCTACGAGCAGTACTTC. This codes for CASSSGLAGSFGSYEQYF.

The J gene is TRBJ2-4, the V gene TRBV6-4, with D perhaps TRBD1 (5 bases). Trimming cost V 7 bases and J 0 bases, with 16 bases left between them. The CDR3 is made up of 16 amino acids. In germline, CDR1 is MRHNA, CDR2 SNTAGT. This CDR3 reads CASTDRDHLAKNIQYF. CDR3 DNA sequence: TGTGCCAGCACCGACAGAGACCACTTAGCCAAAAACATTCAGTACTTC.

V is TRBV30 and J is TRBJ2-3; TRBD1 matches at 12 bases. Germline V gene lookup returns CDR1 GTSNPN and CDR2 SVGIG (reference sequence). This CDR3 is built from 16 residues. Trimming removed 2 bases from V and 4 bases from J; junction bases left unmatched: 7. In nucleotides, the CDR3 is TGTGCCTGGAGTCTAGGGGACAGGGGGCGGCCAGATACGCAGTATTTT. It codes for CAWSLGDRGRPDTQYF.

CDR3 DNA sequence: TGTGCCAGCAGTACCCAGGACAGGGGACGAGAGCAGTACTTC. Encoded protein: CASSTQDRGREQYF. The chain recombines TRBV6-5 with TRBJ2-7, with 9 bases identical to TRBD1. V lost 5 bases and J lost 7; bases outside the gene matches: 9. The CDR3 loop spans 14 amino acids. Germline V gene lookup returns CDR1 MNHEY and CDR2 SVGAGI.

In this sample, this clone turned up a few times. The chain recombines TRBV5-1 with TRBJ2-5, with TRBD2 matching over 8 bases. After removal of 0 bases from V and 4 bases from J, the junction contained 26 bases not matched to a gene. This CDR3 comprises 22 residues. Germline assignment: CDR1 SGHRS and CDR2 YFSETQ. CDR3 loop: CASSLGTLPPFGGGLGGETQYF. The CDR3, as DNA: TGCGCCAGCAGCTTGGGAACCCTCCCCCCCTTTGGCGGGGGGTTGGGGGGAGAGACCCAGTACTTC.

The chain joins TRBV3-1 (or the pseudogene TRBV3-2) to TRBJ1-3; D remains unclear. The germline CDR1 and CDR2 sequences are LGHDT and YNNKEL (reference sequence). The CDR3 is made up of 14 amino acids. V was cut by 4 bases and J by 1 base, with 8 bases left in between. The CDR3 nucleotides read TGTGCCAGCAGCCTTCAGGTTTCTGGAAACACCATATATTTT. This sequence encodes CASSLQVSGNTIYF.

CDR3 amino acids: CASSSQKNQPQHF. The CDR3, as DNA: TGTGCCAGTAGTTCACAGAAAAATCAGCCCCAGCATTTT. V usage is TRBV19 and J usage is TRBJ1-5, with D unresolved. The CDR3 is 13 residues long. Germline V CDR1 and CDR2: LNHDA, SQIVND (reference sequence). Trimming removed 5 bases from V and 4 bases from J, with 9 bases in between.

This chain links TRBV28 with TRBJ1-6, with TRBD1 matching over 7 bases. The V gene end was trimmed by 5 bases and the J gene end by 5 bases; junction bases not matched to a gene: 3. CDR1 and CDR2 (germline): MDHEN, SYDVKM. The CDR3 runs 14 residues. The CDR3 spells CASSRTGDNSPLHF. The CDR3 DNA reads as TGTGCCAGCAGTCGAACAGGGGATAATTCACCCCTCCACTTT.

This chain uses TRBV2 with TRBJ1-6; the match to TRBD1 covers 10 bases. Germline values: CDR1 SNHLY, CDR2 FYNNEI. V lost 3 bases, J lost 7 bases, and 3 bases stayed unmatched. The CDR3 sequence is 15 residues long. CDR3 bases: TGTGCCAGCAGTGAGACAGGGGGCATGAATTCACCCCTCCACTTT. Translating it yields CASSETGGMNSPLHF.

This chain links TRBV6-5 with TRBJ1-6, with D possibly matching TRBD1 (5 bases). Trimming left V 5 bases short and J 7 bases short, with 15 bases between. The CDR3 is 15 amino acids. The germline gives CDR1 MNHEY, CDR2 SVGAGI. As DNA, the CDR3 is TGTGCCAGCAGTCCTCCCGGGACTTACAATTCACCCCTCCACTTT. Translation gives CASSPPGTYNSPLHF.

This clone was seen a single time. This rearrangement joins TRBV20-1 to TRBJ1-2; 7 bases are a match to TRBD1. The CDR3 length is 13 residues. J was trimmed by 4 bases and V by 3 bases; bases with no gene match: 5. CDR1 is DFQATT, CDR2 SNEGSKA, per germline (reference sequence). The CDR3 is CSASDRDSYGYTF. As DNA, the CDR3 is TGCAGTGCTAGTGACAGGGATTCCTATGGCTACACCTTC.

This chain links TRBV28 with TRBJ2-3; possible D gene TRBD1, 6 bases. Germline values: CDR1 MDHEN, CDR2 SYDVKM. The CDR3 has 14 amino acids. Trimming pared 3 bases from V and 2 bases from J, leaving 9 bases between. CDR3 residues: CASSFTGTTDTQYF. The CDR3 nucleotides are TGTGCCAGCAGTTTTACAGGGACCACAGATACGCAGTATTTT.

This clone was seen only once. V gene TRBV19 combines with J gene TRBJ1-1; 7 bases map to TRBD1. The germline V gene encodes CDR1 LNHDA and CDR2 SQIVND (reference sequence). With 4 bases clipped from V and 0 bases from J, the junction kept 5 bases outside the gene matches. This CDR3 spans 15 amino acids. CDR3 region: CASSTEQGMNTEAFF. As DNA, the CDR3 is TGTGCCAGTAGTACGGAACAGGGGATGAACACTGAAGCTTTCTTT. Full variable domain (rest looked up from reference TRBV19 and TRBJ1-1): DGGITQSPKYLFRKEGQNVTLSCEQNLNHDAMYWYRQDPGQGLRLIYYSQIVNDFQKGDIAEGYSVSREKKESFPLTVTSAQKNPTAFYLCASSTEQGMNTEAFFGQGTRLTVV.

V is TRBV5-5 and J is TRBJ1-2, with D unresolved. The CDR3 totals 15 residues. Trimming removed 4 bases at V and 4 bases at J, with 17 bases between. CDR1 is SGHKS, CDR2 YYEKEE, per germline (reference sequence). The CDR3 nucleotides are TGTGCCAGCAGCCCGGGGATGGCGGGCGCCTATGGCTACACCTTC. This sequence encodes CASSPGMAGAYGYTF.

This chain links TRBV29-1 with TRBJ1-5; TRBD1 might be the D (5 bases). This CDR3 is 13 amino acids long. V was clipped by 7 bases and J by 0 bases, with 10 bases between them. Per germline, CDR1 SQVTM and CDR2 ANQGSEA. The CDR3 DNA sequence: TGCAGCGCCCTGACAGATAGCAATCAGCCCCAGCATTTT. Its translation is CSALTDSNQPQHF. The full variable domain, its missing parts supplied by reference TRBV29-1 and TRBJ1-5, is SAVISQKPSRDICQRGTSLTIQCQVDSQVTMMFWYRQQPGQSLTLIATANQGSEATYESGFVIDKFPISRPNLTFSTLTVSNMSPEDSSIYLCSALTDSNQPQHFGDGTRLSIL.

This clone was counted at least ten times. The V and J genes are TRBV6-5 and TRBJ2-7, with TRBD1 matching 7 bases. Germline values: CDR1 MNHEY, CDR2 SVGAGI. The CDR3 has 15 amino acids. The ends lost 2 bases at V and 2 bases at J; junction bases unmatched: 6. The CDR3 spells CASSYHAGTAYEQYF. In DNA form, the CDR3 reads TGTGCCAGCAGTTACCACGCAGGGACAGCCTACGAGCAGTACTTC.

This clone has just a few counts. The chain uses TRBV6-5 and TRBJ1-5; the D gene is possibly TRBD1 (6 bases). Germline CDR1 and CDR2: MNHEY and SVGAGI. The CDR3 is 14 residues long. Trimming removed 7 bases at V and 0 bases at J, with 10 bases between. The CDR3 coding sequence is TGTGCCAGCACCCGGACAGTTAGCAATCAGCCCCAGCATTTT. It encodes CASTRTVSNQPQHF.

The genes are TRBV6-5 and TRBJ1-5, with D unclear. From germline, CDR1 is MNHEY and CDR2 SVGAGI. CDR3 size: 13 residues. The V and J ends lost 0 bases and 5 bases respectively, with 5 bases between them. The CDR3 bases are TGTGCCAGCAGTTACTCACTAGATCAGCCCCAGCATTTT. This codes for CASSYSLDQPQHF.

This clone showed up just a few times. The rearrangement joins TRBV30 to TRBJ1-2; no clear D. The germline CDR1 and CDR2 sequences are GTSNPN and SVGIG (reference sequence). V lost 0 bases and J 7 bases, leaving 6 bases between the germline ends. The CDR3 is made up of 11 amino acids. This chain's CDR3 is CAWSVVGGYTF. In DNA form, the CDR3 reads TGTGCCTGGAGTGTAGTCGGTGGCTACACCTTC.

This clone turned up a few times. Distinct nucleotide sequences in the sample also encode this CDR3. V usage is TRBV19 and J usage is TRBJ1-5; perhaps TRBD1 as D (6 bases). This CDR3 is 13 amino acids long. Trimming took off 5 bases at V and 4 bases at J, with 9 bases between the two ends. The germline V gene encodes CDR1 LNHDA and CDR2 SQIVND (reference sequence). The CDR3 coding sequence is TGTGCCAGTAGTCCCAGGGGTAATCAGCCCCAGCATTTT. Its protein product is CASSPRGNQPQHF.